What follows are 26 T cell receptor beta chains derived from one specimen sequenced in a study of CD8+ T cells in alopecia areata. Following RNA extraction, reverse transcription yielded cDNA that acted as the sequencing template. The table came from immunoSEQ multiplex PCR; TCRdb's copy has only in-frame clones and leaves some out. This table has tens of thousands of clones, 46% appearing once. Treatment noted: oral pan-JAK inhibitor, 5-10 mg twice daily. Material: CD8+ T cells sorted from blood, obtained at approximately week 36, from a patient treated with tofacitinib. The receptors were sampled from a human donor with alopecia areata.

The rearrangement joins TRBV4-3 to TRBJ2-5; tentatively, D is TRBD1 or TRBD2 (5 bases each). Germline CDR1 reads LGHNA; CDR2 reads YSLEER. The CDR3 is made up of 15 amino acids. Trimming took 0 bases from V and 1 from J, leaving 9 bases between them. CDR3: CASSQDFGAQETQYF. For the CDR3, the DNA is TGCGCCAGCAGCCAAGATTTCGGGGCCCAAGAGACCCAGTACTTC.

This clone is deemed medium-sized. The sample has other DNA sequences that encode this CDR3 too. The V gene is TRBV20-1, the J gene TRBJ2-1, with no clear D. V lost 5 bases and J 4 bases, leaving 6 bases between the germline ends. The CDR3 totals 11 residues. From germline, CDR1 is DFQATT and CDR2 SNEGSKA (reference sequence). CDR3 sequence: CSAPLYNEQFF. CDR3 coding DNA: TGCAGTGCTCCATTATACAATGAGCAGTTCTTC.

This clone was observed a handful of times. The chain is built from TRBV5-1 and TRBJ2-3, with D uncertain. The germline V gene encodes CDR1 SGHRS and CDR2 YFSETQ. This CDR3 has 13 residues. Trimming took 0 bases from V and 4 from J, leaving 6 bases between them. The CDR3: CASSLEYPDTQYF. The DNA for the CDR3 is TGCGCCAGCAGCTTGGAATATCCAGATACGCAGTATTTT.

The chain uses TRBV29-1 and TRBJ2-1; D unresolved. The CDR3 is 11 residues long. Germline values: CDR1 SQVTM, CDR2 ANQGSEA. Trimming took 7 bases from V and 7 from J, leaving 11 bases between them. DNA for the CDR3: TGCAGCGGCCAGGTTCGGAATGAGCAGTTCTTC. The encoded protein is CSGQVRNEQFF.

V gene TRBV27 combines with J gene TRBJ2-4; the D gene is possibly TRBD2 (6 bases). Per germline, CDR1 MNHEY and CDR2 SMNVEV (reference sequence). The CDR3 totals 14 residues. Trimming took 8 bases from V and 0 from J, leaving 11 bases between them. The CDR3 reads CASRGTLAKNIQYF. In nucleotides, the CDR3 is TGTGCCAGCCGGGGGACTCTAGCCAAAAACATTCAGTACTTC.

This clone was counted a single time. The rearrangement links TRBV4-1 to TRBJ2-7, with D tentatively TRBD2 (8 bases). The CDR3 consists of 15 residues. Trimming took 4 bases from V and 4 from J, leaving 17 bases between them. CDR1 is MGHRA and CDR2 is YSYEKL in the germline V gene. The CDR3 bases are TGCGCCAGCAGCCTCATATTAGCGGGACAGTACGAGCAGTACTTC. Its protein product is CASSLILAGQYEQYF.

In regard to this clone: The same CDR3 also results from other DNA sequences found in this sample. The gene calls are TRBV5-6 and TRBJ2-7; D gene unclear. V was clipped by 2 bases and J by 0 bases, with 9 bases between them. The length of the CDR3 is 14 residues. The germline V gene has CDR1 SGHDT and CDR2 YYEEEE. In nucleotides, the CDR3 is TGTGCCAGCAGCTTATCCGGTAGCTCCTACGAGCAGTACTTC. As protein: CASSLSGSSYEQYF. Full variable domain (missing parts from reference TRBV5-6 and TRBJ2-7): DAGVTQSPTHLIKTRGQQVTLRCSPKSGHDTVSWYQQALGQGPQFIFQYYEEEERQRGNFPDRFSGHQFPNYSSELNVNALLLGDSALYLCASSLSGSSYEQYFGPGTRLTVT.

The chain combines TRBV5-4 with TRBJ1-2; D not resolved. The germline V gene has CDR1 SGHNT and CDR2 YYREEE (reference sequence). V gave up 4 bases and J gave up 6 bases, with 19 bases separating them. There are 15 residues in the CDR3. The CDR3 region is CASSRFGYLGDGYTF. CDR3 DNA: TGTGCCAGCAGCCGGTTTGGGTACCTGGGCGATGGCTACACCTTC.

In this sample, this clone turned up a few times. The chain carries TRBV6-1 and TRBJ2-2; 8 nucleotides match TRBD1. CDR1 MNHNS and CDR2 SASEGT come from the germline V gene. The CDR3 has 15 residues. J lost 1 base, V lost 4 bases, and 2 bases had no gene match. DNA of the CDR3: TGTGCCAGCAGTGCAGGGACAGGGAACACCGGGGAGCTGTTTTTT. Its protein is CASSAGTGNTGELFF.

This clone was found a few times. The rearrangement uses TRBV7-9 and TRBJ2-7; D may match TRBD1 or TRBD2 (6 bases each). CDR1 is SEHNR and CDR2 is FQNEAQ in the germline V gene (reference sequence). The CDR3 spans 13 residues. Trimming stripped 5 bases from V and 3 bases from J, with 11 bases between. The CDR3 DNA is TGTGCCAGCAGCCTAGGGGGAGGCTACGAGCAGTACTTC. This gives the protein CASSLGGGYEQYF.

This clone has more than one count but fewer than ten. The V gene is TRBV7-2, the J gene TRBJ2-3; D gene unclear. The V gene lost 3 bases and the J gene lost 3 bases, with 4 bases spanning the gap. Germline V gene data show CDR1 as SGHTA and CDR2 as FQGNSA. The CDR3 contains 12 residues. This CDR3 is CASSFETDTQYF. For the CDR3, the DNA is TGTGCCAGCAGCTTCGAGACAGATACGCAGTATTTT.

The CDR3 sequence is CASSVGGAGELFF. CDR3 nucleotide sequence: TGTGCCAGCAGCGTAGGTGGGGCTGGGGAGCTGTTTTTT. The rearrangement uses TRBV9 and TRBJ2-2, with a tentative D call TRBD1 (5 bases). This CDR3 comprises 13 residues. CDR1 SGDLS and CDR2 YYNGEE come from the germline V gene. The V gene lost 0 bases and the J gene lost 8 bases, with 8 bases spanning the gap.

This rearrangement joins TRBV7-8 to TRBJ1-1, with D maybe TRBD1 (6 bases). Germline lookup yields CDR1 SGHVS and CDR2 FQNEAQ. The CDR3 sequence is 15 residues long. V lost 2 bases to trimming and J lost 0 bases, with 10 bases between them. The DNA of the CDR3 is TGTGCCAGCAGCTTAAGGGGGGGTATGAACACTGAAGCTTTCTTT. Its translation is CASSLRGGMNTEAFF. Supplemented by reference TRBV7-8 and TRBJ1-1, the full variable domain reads GAGVSQSPRYKVAKRGQDVALRCDPISGHVSLFWYQQALGQGPEFLTYFQNEAQLDKSGLPSDRFFAERPEGSVSTLKIQRTQQEDSAVYLCASSLRGGMNTEAFFGQGTRLTVV.

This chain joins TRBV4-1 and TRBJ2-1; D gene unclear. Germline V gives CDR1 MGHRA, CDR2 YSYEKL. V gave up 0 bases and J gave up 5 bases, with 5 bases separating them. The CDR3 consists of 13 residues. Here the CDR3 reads CASSQDRDNEQFF. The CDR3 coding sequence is TGCGCCAGCAGCCAAGACCGAGACAATGAGCAGTTCTTC.

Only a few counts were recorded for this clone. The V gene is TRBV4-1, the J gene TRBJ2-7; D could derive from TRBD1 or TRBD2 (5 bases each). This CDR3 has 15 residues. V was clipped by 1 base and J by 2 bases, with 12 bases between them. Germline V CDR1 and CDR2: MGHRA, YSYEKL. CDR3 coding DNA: TGCGCCAGCAGCCAAGTGGGGGATTCCGCCTACGAGCAGTACTTC. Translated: CASSQVGDSAYEQYF.

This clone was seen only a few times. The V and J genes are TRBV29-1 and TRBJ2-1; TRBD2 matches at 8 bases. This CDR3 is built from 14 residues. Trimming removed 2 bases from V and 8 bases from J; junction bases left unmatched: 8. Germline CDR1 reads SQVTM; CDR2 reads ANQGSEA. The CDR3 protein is CSVESGSRSYEQFF. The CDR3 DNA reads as TGCAGCGTTGAAAGCGGGAGTCGCTCGTATGAGCAGTTCTTC.

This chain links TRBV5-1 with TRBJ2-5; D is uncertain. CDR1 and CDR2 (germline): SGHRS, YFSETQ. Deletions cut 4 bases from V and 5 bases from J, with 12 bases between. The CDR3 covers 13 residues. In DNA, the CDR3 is TGCGCCAGCAGCCCCCAGCCTGGGGAGACCCAGTACTTC. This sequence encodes CASSPQPGETQYF.

CDR3 sequence: CASSLGTGVDTQYF. The CDR3 coding sequence is TGTGCCAGCAGCTTGGGGACAGGGGTTGATACGCAGTATTTT. V usage is TRBV7-8 and J usage is TRBJ2-3; 10 bases fit TRBD1. The CDR3 length is 14 residues. Germline-derived CDR1 and CDR2 are SGHVS and FQNEAQ. J lost 6 bases, V lost 3 bases, and 3 bases had no gene match.

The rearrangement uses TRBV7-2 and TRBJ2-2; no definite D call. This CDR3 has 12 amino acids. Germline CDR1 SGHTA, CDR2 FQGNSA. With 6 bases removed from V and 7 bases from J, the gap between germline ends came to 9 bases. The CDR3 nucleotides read TGTGCCAGCAGTGGGTTAGACGGGGAGCTGTTTTTT. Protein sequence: CASSGLDGELFF.

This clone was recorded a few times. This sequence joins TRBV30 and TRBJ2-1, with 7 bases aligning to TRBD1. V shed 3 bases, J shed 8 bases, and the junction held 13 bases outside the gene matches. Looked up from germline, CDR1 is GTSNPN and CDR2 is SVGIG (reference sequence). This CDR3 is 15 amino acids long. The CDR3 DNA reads TGTGCCTGGAGCTCGAGGGGGCCGGTGTATGATGAGCAGTTCTTC. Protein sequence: CAWSSRGPVYDEQFF. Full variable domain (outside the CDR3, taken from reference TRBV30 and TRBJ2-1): SQTIHQWPATLVQPVGSPLSLECTVEGTSNPNLYWYRQAAGRGLQLLFYSVGIGQISSEVPQNLSASRPQDRQFILSSKKLLLSDSGFYLCAWSSRGPVYDEQFFGPGTRLTVL.

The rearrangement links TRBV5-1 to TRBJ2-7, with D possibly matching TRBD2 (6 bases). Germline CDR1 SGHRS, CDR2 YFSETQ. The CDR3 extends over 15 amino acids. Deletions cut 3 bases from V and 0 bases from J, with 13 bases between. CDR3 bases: TGCGCCAGCAGCTGGCTCGGGGGAATCTCCTACGAGCAGTACTTC. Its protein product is CASSWLGGISYEQYF.

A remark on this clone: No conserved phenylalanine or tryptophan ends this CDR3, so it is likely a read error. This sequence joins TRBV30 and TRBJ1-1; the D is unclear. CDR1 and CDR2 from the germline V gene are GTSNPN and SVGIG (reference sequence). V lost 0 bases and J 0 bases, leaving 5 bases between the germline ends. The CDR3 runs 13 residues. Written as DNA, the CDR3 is TGTGCCTGGAGTGTAAACTTGAACACTGAAGCTTTCCTT. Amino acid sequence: CAWSVNLNTEAFL.

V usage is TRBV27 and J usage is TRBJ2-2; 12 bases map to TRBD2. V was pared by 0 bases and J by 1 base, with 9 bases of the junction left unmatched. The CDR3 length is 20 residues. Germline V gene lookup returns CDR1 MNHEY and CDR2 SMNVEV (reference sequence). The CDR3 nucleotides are TGTGCCAGCAGTTTATCCCCTAGCGGGAGGGCCAGAAGGAACACCGGGGAGCTGTTTTTT. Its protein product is CASSLSPSGRARRNTGELFF.

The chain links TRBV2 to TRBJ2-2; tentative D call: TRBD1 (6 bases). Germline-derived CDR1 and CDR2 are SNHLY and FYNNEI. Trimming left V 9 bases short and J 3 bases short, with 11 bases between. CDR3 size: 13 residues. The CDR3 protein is CARLQGDTGELFF. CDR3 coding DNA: TGTGCCAGGCTACAGGGCGACACCGGGGAGCTGTTTTTT.

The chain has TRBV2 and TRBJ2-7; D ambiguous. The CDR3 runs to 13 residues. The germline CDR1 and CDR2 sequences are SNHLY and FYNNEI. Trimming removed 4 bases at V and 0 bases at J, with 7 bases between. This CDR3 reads CASSVGSSYEQYF. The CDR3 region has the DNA TGTGCCAGCAGTGTGGGCAGCTCCTACGAGCAGTACTTC. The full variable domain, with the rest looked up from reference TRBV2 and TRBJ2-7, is EPEVTQTPSHQVTQMGQEVILRCVPISNHLYFYWYRQILGQKVEFLVSFYNNEISEKSEIFDDQFSVERPDGSNFTLKIRSTKLEDSAMYFCASSVGSSYEQYFGPGTRLTVT.

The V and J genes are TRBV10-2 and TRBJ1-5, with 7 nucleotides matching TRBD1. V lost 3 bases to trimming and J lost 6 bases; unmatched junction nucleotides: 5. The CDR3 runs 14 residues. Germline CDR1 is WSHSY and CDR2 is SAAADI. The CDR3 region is CASSEWAGGQPQHF. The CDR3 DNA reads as TGCGCCAGCAGTGAATGGGCAGGGGGTCAGCCCCAGCATTTT.